This T cell receptor beta chain was retrieved from a study of blood T cell repertoires in COVID-19. Two negative PCRs, clearance, or symptom resolution had been documented for recovered Cohort 3 donors. J was trimmed by 8 bases and V by 7 bases; bases with no gene match: 6. There are 14 residues in the CDR3. CDR1 is LNHDA, CDR2 SQIVND, per germline (reference sequence). Method: immunoSEQ multiplex PCR; TCRdb's copy keeps in-frame clones and lacks some. The table has 210,000 or so clones, 70% to 85% seen once. This clonotype was sampled from a man aged 55 to 70 who had recovered from COVID-19. Specimen: PBMCs or T cells enriched from blood (not recorded which). This chain links TRBV19 with TRBJ1-6; TRBD1 aligns across 9 bases. CDR3 sequence: CASNWDRDDSPLHF. CDR3 DNA: TGTGCCAGTAACTGGGACAGGGATGATTCACCCCTCCACTTT. Based on the CDR3 plus reference TRBV19 and TRBJ1-6, the full variable domain is DGGITQSPKYLFRKEGQNVTLSCEQNLNHDAMYWYRQDPGQGLRLIYYSQIVNDFQKGDIAEGYSVSREKKESFPLTVTSAQKNPTAFYLCASNWDRDDSPLHFGNGTRLTVT.